This record looks at one T cell receptor beta chain sequence and its context. This entry is derived from a study of blood T cell repertoires in COVID-19. For the study at large: Both acute and convalescent COVID-19 samples were obtained from the United States, Italy and Spain. Sources were T cells, B-cell-depleted T cells, or PBMCs; the material itself was cDNA or gDNA.

The length of the CDR3 is 12 residues. CDR1 MNHEY and CDR2 SVGAGI come from the germline V gene. V trimming: 11 bases; J trimming: 8 bases; junction bases outside the gene matches: 8. Authors' processing steps: Amplification of reference gene primers provided the estimated nucleated cell counts. Sequencing used immunoSEQ multiplex PCR; TCRdb keeps in-frame clones, though not all of them. For V, J and clone size, that table is used; D and trimming come from the DNA. There are a few hundred thousand clones in the sample; 80% to 85% occur only once, and less than 3.5% lies in the top ten. The chain combines TRBV6-5 with TRBJ1-1, with 10 bases lining up with TRBD1. The source of this sequence is a young woman with acute or convalescent COVID-19. The specimen sequenced was peripheral blood. The CDR3 DNA reads as TGTGCCGCAGACAGGGGGCTAGGGGAAGCTTTCTTT. It codes for CAADRGLGEAFF.